These T cell receptor beta chains were read from a single sample in a study of long-term antiretroviral therapy in people with HIV. Profiling relied on immunoSEQ multiplex PCR, and the TCRdb table lists in-frame clones only, not all of them. Of 11,000 to 15,000 clones listed, 75% to 90% are singletons. The sequenced sample was unsorted PBMCs, obtained 3.2 years before starting antiretroviral therapy. The receptors derive from a man aged 35-49 years with HIV. The CDR3 runs from the conserved cysteine through the conserved F or W. A D gene is named only where the DNA matches it firmly. Only part of the rows carry a size: once, few, many, or a class if the clone is expanded.

TRBV19,medium-sized,TRBD2,CASSTVAGPYNEQFF
TRBV30,-,TRBD2,CAASGGPRTLAKNIQYF
TRBV19,-,-,CASSIVTGPYNEQFF
TRBV19,-,-,CASSIGESNQPQHF
TRBV2,-,-,CASSEGWQQETQYF
TRBV7-2,-,TRBD1,CASREGQGGNQPQHF
TRBV19,-,-,CASSIHDTEGGYTF
TRBV6-1,-,-,CASSESYGGAKNIQYF
TRBV27,-,TRBD1,CASSWAGTANYGYTF
TRBV27,-,-,CASSSKGWSEQYF
TRBV27,once,-,CASRRGVDTGELFF
TRBV2,-,TRBD1,CASSDPTGQGVYGYTF
TRBV19,-,-,CASASAGGQGTGTGELFF
TRBV6-1,once,TRBD1,CASSEEGEPQGIGDTQYF
TRBV5-1,-,-,CASSGRGGGPSSYEQYF
TRBV12-5,medium-sized,-,CASGLVENTEAFF
TRBV6-1,-,-,CASDTSISYGYTF
TRBV2,-,-,CASSPGQFYNEQFF
TRBV15,-,-,CATSTGTVRGYTF
TRBV27,-,-,CASSSTGDYGYTF
TRBV11-3,once,-,CASSLLSGAGELFF
TRBV5-4,once,TRBD2,CASSSQSGGSHNEQFF
TRBV5-1,few,-,CASSLGSYNEQFF
TRBV30,-,-,CAWDGMDWDSTDTQYF
TRBV13,-,TRBD1,CASSWGQGALADTQYF
TRBV5-1,few,-,CASSLEQGGYTF
TRBV19,-,TRBD1,CASSRDRVGDTQYF
TRBV7-9,-,-,CASSLAGTFNEQFF
TRBV6-1,-,TRBD1,CASSAYRGEAGNTIYF
TRBV10-3,-,-,CAISESRQGTEQFF
TRBV30,-,-,CAWAGREKLFF
TRBV2,few,-,CASSEENSGNTIYF
TRBV6-5,-,TRBD1,CASRKDRGPGNTIYF
TRBV9,-,TRBD1,CASSPRDSSYGYTF
TRBV7-9,-,TRBD1,CASSLPLDRGFWGTGELFF
TRBV20-1,-,-,CSARGAREAFF
TRBV18,-,-,CASSPDKPYGYTF
TRBV19,-,TRBD1,CASSEQGARGNYGYTF
TRBV30,-,-,CAWSKTGLGQPQHF
TRBV7-9,-,-,CASSPQGQIGEKLFF
TRBV6-5,-,-,CASRRTSGANVLTF
TRBV4-1,-,-,CASSQAGAEAFF
TRBV18,-,-,CASSLGAVNTEAFF
TRBV5-1,-,TRBD1,CASSWTGEGIGTNEKLFF
TRBV10-3,-,-,CAVLDAPPYEQYF
TRBV4-1,-,TRBD1,CASSQIFTGEPNEKLFF
TRBV19,few,TRBD1,CATDGGQVGEKLFF
TRBV28,few,TRBD1,CASSLTGVLNEKLFF
TRBV4-2,-,-,CASSYKPGELFF
TRBV19,-,-,CASTVTGMSNQPQHF
TRBV12-5,-,TRBD1,CASGRTDRGEIQYF
TRBV6-1,-,-,CASSEARINSPLHF
TRBV6-1,-,-,CASSVPGGASNQPQHF
TRBV6-5,-,-,CASSYVDRNTEAFF
TRBV5-1,-,TRBD1,CASSLAGTGGPYGYTF
TRBV30,-,TRBD1,CAWSVLRDRAISGANVLTF
TRBV9,-,-,CASSVGGRSTDTQYF
TRBV5-6,-,-,CASSGAAPGQGRSYEQYF
TRBV5-1,-,TRBD1,CASSLVTGTGVAGANVLTF
TRBV2,once,-,CASSQYYGYTF